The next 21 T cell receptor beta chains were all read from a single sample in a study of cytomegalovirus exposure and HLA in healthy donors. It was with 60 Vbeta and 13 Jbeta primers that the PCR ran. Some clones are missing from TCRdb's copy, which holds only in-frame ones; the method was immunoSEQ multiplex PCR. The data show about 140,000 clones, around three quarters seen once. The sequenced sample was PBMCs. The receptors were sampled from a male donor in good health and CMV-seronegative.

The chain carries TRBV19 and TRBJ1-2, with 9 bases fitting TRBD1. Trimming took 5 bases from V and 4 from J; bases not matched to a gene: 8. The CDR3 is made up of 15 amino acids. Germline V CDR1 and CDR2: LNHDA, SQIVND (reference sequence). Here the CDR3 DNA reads TGTGCCAGTAGTGCCTGGACAGGGGCGTCCTATGGCTACACCTTC. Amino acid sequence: CASSAWTGASYGYTF.

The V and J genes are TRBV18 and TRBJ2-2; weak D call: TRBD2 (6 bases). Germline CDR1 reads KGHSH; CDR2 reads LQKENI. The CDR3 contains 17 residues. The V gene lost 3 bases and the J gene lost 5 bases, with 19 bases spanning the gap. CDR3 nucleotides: TGTGCCAGCTCACCGCAACGTCCCCGGGGGAGGACCGGGGAGCTGTTTTTT. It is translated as CASSPQRPRGRTGELFF.

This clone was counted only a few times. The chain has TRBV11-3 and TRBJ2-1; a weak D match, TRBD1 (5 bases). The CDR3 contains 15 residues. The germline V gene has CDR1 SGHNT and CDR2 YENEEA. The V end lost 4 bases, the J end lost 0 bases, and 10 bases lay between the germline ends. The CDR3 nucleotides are TGTGCCAGCAGCTCGACAGAGAGCTCCTACAATGAGCAGTTCTTC. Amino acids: CASSSTESSYNEQFF.

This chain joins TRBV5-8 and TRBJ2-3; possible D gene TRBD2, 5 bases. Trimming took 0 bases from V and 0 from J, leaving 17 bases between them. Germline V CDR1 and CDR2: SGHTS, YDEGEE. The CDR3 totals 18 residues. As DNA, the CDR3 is TGTGCCAGCAGCTTGGAAGGTGTGAGGGCGGCGAGCACAGATACGCAGTATTTT. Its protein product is CASSLEGVRAASTDTQYF.

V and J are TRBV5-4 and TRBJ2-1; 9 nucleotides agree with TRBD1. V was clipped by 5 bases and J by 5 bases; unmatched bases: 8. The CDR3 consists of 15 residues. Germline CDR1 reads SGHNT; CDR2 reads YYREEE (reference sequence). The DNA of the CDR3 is TGTGCCAGCAGAACGGACAGGGGAACCCACAATGAGCAGTTCTTC. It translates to CASRTDRGTHNEQFF.

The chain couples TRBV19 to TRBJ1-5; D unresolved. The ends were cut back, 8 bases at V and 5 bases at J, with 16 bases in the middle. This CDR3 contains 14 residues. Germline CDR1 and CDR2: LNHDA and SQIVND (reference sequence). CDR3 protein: CASGRPDLYQPQHF. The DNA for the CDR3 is TGTGCCAGTGGCCGCCCGGACTTGTATCAGCCCCAGCATTTT. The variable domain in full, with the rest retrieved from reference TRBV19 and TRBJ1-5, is DGGITQSPKYLFRKEGQNVTLSCEQNLNHDAMYWYRQDPGQGLRLIYYSQIVNDFQKGDIAEGYSVSREKKESFPLTVTSAQKNPTAFYLCASGRPDLYQPQHFGDGTRLSIL.

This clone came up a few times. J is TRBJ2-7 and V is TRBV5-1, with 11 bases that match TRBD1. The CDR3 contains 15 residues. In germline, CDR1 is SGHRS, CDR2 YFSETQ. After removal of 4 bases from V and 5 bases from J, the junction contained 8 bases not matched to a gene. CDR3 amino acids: CASSPWTGGGDEQYF. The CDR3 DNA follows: TGCGCCAGCAGCCCTTGGACAGGGGGCGGCGACGAGCAGTACTTC.

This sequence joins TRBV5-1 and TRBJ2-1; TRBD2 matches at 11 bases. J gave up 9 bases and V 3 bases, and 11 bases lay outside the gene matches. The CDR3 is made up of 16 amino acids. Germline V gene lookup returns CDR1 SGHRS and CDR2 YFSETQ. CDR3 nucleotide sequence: TGCGCCAGCAGCTCCGTAGCGGGAGGGCCCTCCCGTGAGCAGTTCTTC. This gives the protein CASSSVAGGPSREQFF.

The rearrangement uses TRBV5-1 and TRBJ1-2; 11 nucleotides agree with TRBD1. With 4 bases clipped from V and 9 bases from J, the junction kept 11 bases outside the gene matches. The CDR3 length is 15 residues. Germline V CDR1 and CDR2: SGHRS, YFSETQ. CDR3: CASSLWTGGGSSYTF. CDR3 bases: TGCGCCAGCAGCCTATGGACAGGGGGCGGCAGTAGCTACACCTTC. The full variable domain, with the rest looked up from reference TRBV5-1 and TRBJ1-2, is KAGVTQTPRYLIKTRGQQVTLSCSPISGHRSVSWYQQTPGQGLQFLFEYFSETQRNKGNFPGRFSGRQFSNSRSEMNVSTLELGDSALYLCASSLWTGGGSSYTFGSGTRLTVV.

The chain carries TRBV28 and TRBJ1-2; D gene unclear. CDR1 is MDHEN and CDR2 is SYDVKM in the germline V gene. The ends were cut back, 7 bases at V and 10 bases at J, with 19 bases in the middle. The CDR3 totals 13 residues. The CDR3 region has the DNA TGTGCCAGCACCTCTTCGAGCTCCGGTGTCTACACCTTC. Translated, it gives CASTSSSSGVYTF.

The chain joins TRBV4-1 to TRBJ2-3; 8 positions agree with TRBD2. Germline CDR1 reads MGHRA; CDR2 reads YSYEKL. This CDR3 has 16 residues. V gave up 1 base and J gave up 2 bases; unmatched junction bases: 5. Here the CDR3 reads CASSQVIAGYTDTQYF. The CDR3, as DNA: TGCGCCAGCAGCCAAGTGATAGCGGGGTACACAGATACGCAGTATTTT.

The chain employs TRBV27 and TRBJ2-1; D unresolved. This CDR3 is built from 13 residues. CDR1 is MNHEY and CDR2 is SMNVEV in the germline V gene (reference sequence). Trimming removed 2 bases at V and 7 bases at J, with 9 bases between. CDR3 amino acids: CASSLSLMNEQFF. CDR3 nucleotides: TGTGCCAGCAGTTTAAGCCTAATGAATGAGCAGTTCTTC.

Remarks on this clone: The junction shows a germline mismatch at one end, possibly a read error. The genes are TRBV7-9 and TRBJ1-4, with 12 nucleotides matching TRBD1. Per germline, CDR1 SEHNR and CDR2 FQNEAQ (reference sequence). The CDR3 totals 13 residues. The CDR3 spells CSSGTGGSERLFF. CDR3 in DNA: TGTTCCAGCGGGACAGGGGGCTCCGAAAGACTGTTTTTT.

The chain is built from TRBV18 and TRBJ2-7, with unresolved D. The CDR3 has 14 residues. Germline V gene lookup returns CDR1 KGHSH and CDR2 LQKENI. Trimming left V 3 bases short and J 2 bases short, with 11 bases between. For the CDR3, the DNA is TGTGCCAGCTCACCCCTGAACTCCGCCTACGAGCAGTACTTC. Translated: CASSPLNSAYEQYF.

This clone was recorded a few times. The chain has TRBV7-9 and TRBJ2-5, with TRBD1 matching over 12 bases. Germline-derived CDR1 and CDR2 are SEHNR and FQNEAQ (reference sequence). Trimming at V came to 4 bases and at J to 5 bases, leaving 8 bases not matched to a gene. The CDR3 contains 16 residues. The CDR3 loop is CASSSLGTGGGETQYF. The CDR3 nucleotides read TGTGCCAGCAGCTCCCTTGGGACAGGGGGCGGGGAGACCCAGTACTTC.

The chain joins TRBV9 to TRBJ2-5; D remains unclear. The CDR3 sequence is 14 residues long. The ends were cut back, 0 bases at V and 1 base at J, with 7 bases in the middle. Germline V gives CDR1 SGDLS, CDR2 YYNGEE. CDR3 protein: CASSVANSQETQYF. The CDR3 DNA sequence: TGTGCCAGCAGCGTAGCTAACAGCCAAGAGACCCAGTACTTC.

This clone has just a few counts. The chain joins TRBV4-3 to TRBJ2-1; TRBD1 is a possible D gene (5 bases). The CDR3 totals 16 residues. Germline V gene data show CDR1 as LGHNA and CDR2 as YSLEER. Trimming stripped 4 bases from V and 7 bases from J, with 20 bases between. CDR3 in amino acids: CASSPRLQGVINEQFF. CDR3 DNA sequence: TGCGCCAGCAGCCCAAGGTTGCAGGGTGTAATAAATGAGCAGTTCTTC.

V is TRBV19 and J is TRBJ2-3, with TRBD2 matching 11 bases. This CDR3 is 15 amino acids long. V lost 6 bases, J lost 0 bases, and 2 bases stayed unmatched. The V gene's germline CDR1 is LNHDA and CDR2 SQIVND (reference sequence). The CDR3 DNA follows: TGTGCCAGTAGCCGGACTAGCGGGAGCACAGATACGCAGTATTTT. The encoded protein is CASSRTSGSTDTQYF.

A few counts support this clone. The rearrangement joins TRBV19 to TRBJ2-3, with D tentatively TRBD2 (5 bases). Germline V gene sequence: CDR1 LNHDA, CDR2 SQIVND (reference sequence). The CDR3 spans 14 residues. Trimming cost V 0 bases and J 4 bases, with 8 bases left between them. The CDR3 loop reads CASSIEDGADTQYF. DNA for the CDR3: TGTGCCAGTAGTATAGAGGACGGGGCAGATACGCAGTATTTT.

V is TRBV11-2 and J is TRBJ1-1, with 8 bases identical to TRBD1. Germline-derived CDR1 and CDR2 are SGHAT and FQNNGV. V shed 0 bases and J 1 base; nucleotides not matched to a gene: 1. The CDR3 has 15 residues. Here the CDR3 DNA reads TGTGCCAGCAGCTTAGAGGGACAGGCGAACACTGAAGCTTTCTTT. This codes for CASSLEGQANTEAFF.

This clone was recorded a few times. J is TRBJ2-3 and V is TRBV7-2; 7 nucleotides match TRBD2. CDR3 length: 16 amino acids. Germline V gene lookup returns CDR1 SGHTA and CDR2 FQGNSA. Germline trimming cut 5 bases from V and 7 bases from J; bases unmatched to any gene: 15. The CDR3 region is CASSPGRAGEGYTQYF. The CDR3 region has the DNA TGTGCCAGCAGCCCAGGGAGGGCGGGAGAGGGGTATACGCAGTATTTT. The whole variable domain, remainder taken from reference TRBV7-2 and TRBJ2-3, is GAGVSQSPSNKVTEKGKDVELRCDPISGHTALYWYRQSLGQGLEFLIYFQGNSAPDKSGLPSDRFSAERTGGSVSTLTIQRTQQEDSAVYLCASSPGRAGEGYTQYFGPGTRLTVL.